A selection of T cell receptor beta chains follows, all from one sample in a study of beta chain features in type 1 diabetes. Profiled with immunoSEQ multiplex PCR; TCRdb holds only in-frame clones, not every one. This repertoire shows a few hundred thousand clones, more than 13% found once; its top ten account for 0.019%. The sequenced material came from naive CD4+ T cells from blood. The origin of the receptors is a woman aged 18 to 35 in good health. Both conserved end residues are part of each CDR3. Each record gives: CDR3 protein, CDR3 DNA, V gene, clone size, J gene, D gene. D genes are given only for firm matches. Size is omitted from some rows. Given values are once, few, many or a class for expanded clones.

CDR3aa: CASSLQQGTAFF; CDR3nt: TGTGCCAGCAGCCTACAACAGGGGACAGCTTTCTTT; v_gene: TRBV7-9; abundance: -; j_gene: TRBJ1-1; d_gene: TRBD1
CDR3aa: CASSLRLGASTDTQYF; CDR3nt: TGTGCCAGCAGCTTACGGTTGGGCGCCTCCACAGATACGCAGTATTTT; v_gene: TRBV7-2; abundance: few; j_gene: TRBJ2-3; d_gene: -
CDR3aa: CASSLDIAGFYEQYF; CDR3nt: TGTGCCAGCAGCTTAGATATAGCGGGATTTTATGAGCAGTACTTC; v_gene: TRBV7-8; abundance: -; j_gene: TRBJ2-7; d_gene: TRBD2
CDR3aa: CSVASRGNTIYF; CDR3nt: TGCAGCGTTGCATCCAGGGGAAACACCATATATTTT; v_gene: TRBV29-1; abundance: few; j_gene: TRBJ1-3; d_gene: -
CDR3aa: CASSPPTSIGTGQYF; CDR3nt: TGTGCCAGCAGCCCCCCGACTAGTATAGGGACGGGGCAGTACTTC; v_gene: TRBV7-9; abundance: -; j_gene: TRBJ2-7; d_gene: -
CDR3aa: CASSPRVRVSSYEQYF; CDR3nt: TGTGCCAGCAGCCCGAGAGTCCGGGTAAGCTCCTACGAGCAGTACTTC; v_gene: TRBV7-9; abundance: -; j_gene: TRBJ2-7; d_gene: -
CDR3aa: CASSFGEANEQFF; CDR3nt: TGTGCCAGCAGCTTCGGCGAGGCGAATGAGCAGTTCTTC; v_gene: TRBV7-7; abundance: -; j_gene: TRBJ2-1; d_gene: -
CDR3aa: CASSDRRNTEAFF; CDR3nt: TGTGCCAGCAGTGACAGGAGAAACACTGAAGCTTTCTTT; v_gene: TRBV28; abundance: -; j_gene: TRBJ1-1; d_gene: -
CDR3aa: CASTGTFYGDEQYF; CDR3nt: TGTGCCAGCACTGGAACTTTCTACGGGGACGAGCAGTACTTC; v_gene: TRBV2; abundance: -; j_gene: TRBJ2-7; d_gene: -
CDR3aa: CASSTPGIYEQYF; CDR3nt: TGTGCCAGCTCAACCCCAGGGATTTACGAGCAGTACTTC; v_gene: TRBV18; abundance: -; j_gene: TRBJ2-7; d_gene: -
CDR3aa: CASSLTRQATSLYGYTF; CDR3nt: TGTGCCAGCAGTTTAACTAGGCAGGCTACCTCTCTCTATGGCTACACCTTC; v_gene: TRBV28; abundance: -; j_gene: TRBJ1-2; d_gene: -
CDR3aa: CASGLVAVYNEQFF; CDR3nt: TGTGCTAGTGGTTTGGTAGCGGTTTACAATGAGCAGTTCTTC; v_gene: TRBV12-5; abundance: few; j_gene: TRBJ2-1; d_gene: -
CDR3aa: CAWSRDSGGQTQYF; CDR3nt: TGTGCCTGGAGTCGGGATAGCGGGGGCCAGACGCAGTATTTT; v_gene: TRBV30; abundance: -; j_gene: TRBJ2-3; d_gene: TRBD2
CDR3aa: CASSSGTENMNQPQHF; CDR3nt: TGTGCCAGCAGTTCTGGGACAGAAAACATGAATCAGCCCCAGCATTTT; v_gene: TRBV6-6; abundance: once; j_gene: TRBJ1-5; d_gene: TRBD1
CDR3aa: CASSKSQGETQYF; CDR3nt: TGTGCCAGCAGCAAAAGCCAGGGAGAGACCCAGTACTTC; v_gene: TRBV21-1; abundance: few; j_gene: TRBJ2-5; d_gene: -
CDR3aa: CASSLIPRQGRTEAFF; CDR3nt: TGTGCCAGCAGTCTAATCCCTAGACAGGGGCGCACTGAAGCTTTCTTT; v_gene: TRBV27; abundance: -; j_gene: TRBJ1-1; d_gene: TRBD1
CDR3aa: CASSQEMIQRGYTGELFF; CDR3nt: TGCGCCAGCAGCCAAGAGATGATCCAGCGGGGGTACACCGGGGAGCTGTTTTTT; v_gene: TRBV4-1; abundance: -; j_gene: TRBJ2-2; d_gene: TRBD2
CDR3aa: CASSPQEHTDTQYF; CDR3nt: TGTGCCAGCTCACCGCAGGAACACACAGATACGCAGTATTTT; v_gene: TRBV18; abundance: few; j_gene: TRBJ2-3; d_gene: -
CDR3aa: CSVESVRGRRGEQYF; CDR3nt: TGCAGCGTTGAATCAGTGCGGGGGCGGAGGGGCGAGCAGTACTTC; v_gene: TRBV29-1; abundance: -; j_gene: TRBJ2-7; d_gene: -
CDR3aa: CASSLGLAGEFGELFF; CDR3nt: TGTGCCAGCAGCCTCGGACTAGCGGGAGAGTTCGGGGAGCTGTTTTTT; v_gene: TRBV7-2; abundance: -; j_gene: TRBJ2-2; d_gene: TRBD2
CDR3aa: CSVKASSYEQYF; CDR3nt: TGCAGCGTTAAAGCTAGCTCCTACGAGCAGTACTTC; v_gene: TRBV29-1; abundance: -; j_gene: TRBJ2-7; d_gene: -
CDR3aa: CASSTGLVSETQYF; CDR3nt: TGTGCCAGCAGCACGGGACTAGTATCAGAGACCCAGTACTTC; v_gene: TRBV7-8; abundance: -; j_gene: TRBJ2-5; d_gene: TRBD2
CDR3aa: CASSVVDSPGAFF; CDR3nt: TGTGCCAGCAGTGTCGTCGATTCGCCAGGAGCTTTCTTT; v_gene: TRBV28; abundance: -; j_gene: TRBJ1-1; d_gene: -
CDR3aa: CASSELRFLGYTF; CDR3nt: TGTGCCAGCAGTGAGTTGAGATTTCTTGGCTACACCTTC; v_gene: TRBV7-8; abundance: -; j_gene: TRBJ1-2; d_gene: -
CDR3aa: CSTGQGAAEAFF; CDR3nt: TGCAGCACTGGACAGGGGGCGGCTGAAGCTTTCTTT; v_gene: TRBV29-1; abundance: few; j_gene: TRBJ1-1; d_gene: TRBD1
CDR3aa: CASRMNIPSNTGELFF; CDR3nt: TGTGCCAGCAGGATGAACATCCCCTCGAACACCGGGGAGCTGTTTTTT; v_gene: TRBV2; abundance: -; j_gene: TRBJ2-2; d_gene: -
CDR3aa: CASSSTSGSANEQFF; CDR3nt: TGTGCCAGCAGCTCGACTAGCGGGAGTGCTAATGAGCAGTTCTTC; v_gene: TRBV5-4; abundance: few; j_gene: TRBJ2-1; d_gene: TRBD2
CDR3aa: CASSLRDRREKLFF; CDR3nt: TGCGCCAGCAGCCTCCGGGACAGGCGTGAAAAACTGTTTTTT; v_gene: TRBV5-1; abundance: few; j_gene: TRBJ1-4; d_gene: TRBD1
CDR3aa: CASKGQNSGDTEAFF; CDR3nt: TGTGCCAGCAAGGGACAGAACAGCGGTGACACTGAAGCTTTCTTT; v_gene: TRBV28; abundance: few; j_gene: TRBJ1-1; d_gene: TRBD1
CDR3aa: CASSQPGLTRAQHF; CDR3nt: TGTGCCAGCAGCCAGCCGGGACTCACCCGGGCCCAGCATTTT; v_gene: TRBV28; abundance: -; j_gene: TRBJ1-5; d_gene: -
CDR3aa: CASSFRRLAGGGGELFF; CDR3nt: TGTGCCAGCAGCTTTCGTCGGCTAGCGGGAGGCGGCGGGGAGCTGTTTTTT; v_gene: TRBV7-2; abundance: -; j_gene: TRBJ2-2; d_gene: TRBD2
CDR3aa: CASSEAVPGSDGYTF; CDR3nt: TGTGCCAGCAGTGAAGCGGTTCCGGGTTCGGATGGCTACACCTTC; v_gene: TRBV2; abundance: -; j_gene: TRBJ1-2; d_gene: -
CDR3aa: CASSQATSVAEQFF; CDR3nt: TGCGCCAGCAGCCAAGCTACTAGCGTGGCTGAGCAGTTCTTC; v_gene: TRBV4-1; abundance: few; j_gene: TRBJ2-1; d_gene: TRBD2
CDR3aa: CAISEKGRGYEQYF; CDR3nt: TGTGCCATCAGTGAGAAGGGCAGGGGATACGAGCAGTACTTC; v_gene: TRBV10-3; abundance: few; j_gene: TRBJ2-7; d_gene: -
CDR3aa: CASSRQTDPYEQYF; CDR3nt: TGCGCCAGCAGCCGACAGACGGATCCCTACGAGCAGTACTTC; v_gene: TRBV4-1; abundance: -; j_gene: TRBJ2-7; d_gene: -
CDR3aa: CASSLDDGRAYGANVLTF; CDR3nt: TGTGCCAGCAGCTTAGACGACGGGAGGGCCTATGGGGCCAACGTCCTGACTTTC; v_gene: TRBV11-2; abundance: -; j_gene: TRBJ2-6; d_gene: TRBD2
CDR3aa: CASSKAGVVNEQFF; CDR3nt: TGTGCCAGCAGTAAGGCGGGGGTGGTTAATGAGCAGTTCTTC; v_gene: TRBV25-1; abundance: few; j_gene: TRBJ2-1; d_gene: TRBD2
CDR3aa: CSAKGLAGGTGDTQYF; CDR3nt: TGCAGCGCCAAGGGACTAGCGGGAGGTACGGGAGATACGCAGTATTTT; v_gene: TRBV29-1; abundance: few; j_gene: TRBJ2-3; d_gene: TRBD2
CDR3aa: CASSLDTSGTVYTQYF; CDR3nt: TGCGCCAGCAGCTTGGATACTAGCGGAACGGTTTATACGCAGTATTTT; v_gene: TRBV5-1; abundance: few; j_gene: TRBJ2-3; d_gene: TRBD2
CDR3aa: CAWSSSLNTEAFF; CDR3nt: TGTGCCTGGAGTAGCTCATTGAACACTGAAGCTTTCTTT; v_gene: TRBV30; abundance: -; j_gene: TRBJ1-1; d_gene: -
CDR3aa: CATSRWGLLNTEAFF; CDR3nt: TGTGCCACCAGCCGATGGGGACTCCTGAACACTGAAGCTTTCTTT; v_gene: TRBV15; abundance: -; j_gene: TRBJ1-1; d_gene: -
CDR3aa: CASSQDGTRGQETQYF; CDR3nt: TGTGCCAGCAGCCAAGACGGGACTCGGGGCCAAGAGACCCAGTACTTC; v_gene: TRBV4-2; abundance: few; j_gene: TRBJ2-5; d_gene: -
CDR3aa: CASSTRQGVVQPQHF; CDR3nt: TGTGCCAGCAGCACCAGACAGGGGGTCGTTCAGCCCCAGCATTTT; v_gene: TRBV7-2; abundance: few; j_gene: TRBJ1-5; d_gene: TRBD1
CDR3aa: CAWGYSTGDHYEQYF; CDR3nt: TGTGCCTGGGGCTATTCTACGGGGGACCACTACGAGCAGTACTTC; v_gene: TRBV30; abundance: -; j_gene: TRBJ2-7; d_gene: -
CDR3aa: CASSPAQGVLYEQYF; CDR3nt: TGTGCCAGTAGTCCAGCCCAGGGGGTTCTCTACGAGCAGTACTTC; v_gene: TRBV19; abundance: few; j_gene: TRBJ2-7; d_gene: TRBD1